This TCR beta chain was profiled in a study of blood T cell repertoires in COVID-19. Sequencing used immunoSEQ multiplex PCR; TCRdb keeps in-frame clones, though not all of them. Among roughly 150,000 clones listed, 75% to 90% were seen once. V shed 4 bases and J shed 2 bases, with 9 bases lying between them. This CDR3 region has 13 residues. The genes are TRBV23-1 and TRBJ2-7, with D hard to call. TRBV23-1 has ORF status, its function being uncertain. The clonotype was recovered from a man between 65 and 80 years old who had been exposed to COVID-19. The source material was PBMCs or T cells enriched from blood (not recorded which). The CDR3, as DNA: TGCGCCAGCAGTCCTCGGTCTACCTACGAGCAGTACTTC. Translation: CASSPRSTYEQYF.